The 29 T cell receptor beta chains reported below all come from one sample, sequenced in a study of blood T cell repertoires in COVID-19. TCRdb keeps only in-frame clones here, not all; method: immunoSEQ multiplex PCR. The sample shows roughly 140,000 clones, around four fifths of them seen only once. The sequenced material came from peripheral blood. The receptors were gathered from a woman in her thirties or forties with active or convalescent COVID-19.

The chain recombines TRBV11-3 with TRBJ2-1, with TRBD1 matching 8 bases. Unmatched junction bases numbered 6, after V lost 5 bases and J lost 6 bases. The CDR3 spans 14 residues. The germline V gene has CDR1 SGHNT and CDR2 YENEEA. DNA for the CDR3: TGTGCCAGCAGCCCCGATGGACAGGGCAATGAGCAGTTCTTC. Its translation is CASSPDGQGNEQFF.

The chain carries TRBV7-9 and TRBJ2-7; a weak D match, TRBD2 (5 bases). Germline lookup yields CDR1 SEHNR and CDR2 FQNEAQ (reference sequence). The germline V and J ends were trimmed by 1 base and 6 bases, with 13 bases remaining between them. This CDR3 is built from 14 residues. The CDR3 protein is CASSLGGTRAEQYF. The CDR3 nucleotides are TGTGCCAGCAGCTTAGGCGGAACTAGGGCCGAGCAGTACTTC.

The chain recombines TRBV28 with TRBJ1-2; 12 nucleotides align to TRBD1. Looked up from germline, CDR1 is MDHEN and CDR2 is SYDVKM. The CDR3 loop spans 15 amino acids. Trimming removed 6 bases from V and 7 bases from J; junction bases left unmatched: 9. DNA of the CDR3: TGTGCCAGCAGCCTCCCTCAGGGACAGGGGGCTGGCTACACCTTC. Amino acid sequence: CASSLPQGQGAGYTF.

This CDR3 is CASSSRGQGISYPTRIMNTEAFF. DNA of the CDR3: TGTGCCAGCAGTTCACGGGGACAGGGGATCAGTTACCCTACCCGTATAATGAACACTGAAGCTTTCTTT. V gene TRBV27 combines with J gene TRBJ1-1; 10 positions agree with TRBD1. CDR1 is MNHEY, CDR2 SMNVEV, per germline (reference sequence). Trimming at V came to 4 bases and at J to 0 bases, leaving 26 bases not matched to a gene. The CDR3 has 23 amino acids.

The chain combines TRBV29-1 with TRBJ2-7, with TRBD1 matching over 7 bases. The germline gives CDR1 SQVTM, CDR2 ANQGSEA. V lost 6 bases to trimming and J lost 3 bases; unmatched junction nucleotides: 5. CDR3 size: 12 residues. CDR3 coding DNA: TGCAGCGTCGGGACAGACTTCTACGAGCAGTACTTC. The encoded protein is CSVGTDFYEQYF.

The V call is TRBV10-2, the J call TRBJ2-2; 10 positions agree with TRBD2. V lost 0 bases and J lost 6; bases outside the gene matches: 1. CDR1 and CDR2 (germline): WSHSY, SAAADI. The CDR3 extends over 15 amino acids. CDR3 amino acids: CASSESSGGPGELFF. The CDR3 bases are TGCGCCAGCAGTGAGTCTAGCGGGGGGCCCGGGGAGCTGTTTTTT.

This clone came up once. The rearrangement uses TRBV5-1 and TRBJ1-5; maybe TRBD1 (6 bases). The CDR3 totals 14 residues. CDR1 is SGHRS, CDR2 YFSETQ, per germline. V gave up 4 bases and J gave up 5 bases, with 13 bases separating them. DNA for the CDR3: TGCGCCAGCAGCCCCGTCGGGGGGCATCAGCCCCAGCATTTT. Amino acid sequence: CASSPVGGHQPQHF.

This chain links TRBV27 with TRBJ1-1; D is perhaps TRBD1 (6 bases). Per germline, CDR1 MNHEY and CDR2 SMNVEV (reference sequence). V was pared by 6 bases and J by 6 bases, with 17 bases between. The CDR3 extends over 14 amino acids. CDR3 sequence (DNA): TGTGCCAGCAGCCTCTCCGAGGGGGTCTCTGAAGCTTTCTTT. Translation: CASSLSEGVSEAFF.

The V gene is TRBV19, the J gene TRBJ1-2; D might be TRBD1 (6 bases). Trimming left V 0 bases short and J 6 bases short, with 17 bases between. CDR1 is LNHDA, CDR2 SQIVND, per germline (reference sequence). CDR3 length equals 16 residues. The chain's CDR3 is CASSIDPNRVSDGYTF. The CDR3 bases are TGTGCCAGTAGTATAGATCCTAACAGGGTTTCGGATGGCTACACCTTC.

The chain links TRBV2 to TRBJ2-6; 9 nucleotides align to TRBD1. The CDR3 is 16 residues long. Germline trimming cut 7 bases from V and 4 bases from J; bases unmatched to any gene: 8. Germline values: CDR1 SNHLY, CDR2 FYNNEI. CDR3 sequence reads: CASKETGGYGANVLTF. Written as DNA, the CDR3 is TGTGCCAGCAAGGAGACAGGGGGGTACGGGGCCAACGTCCTGACTTTC.

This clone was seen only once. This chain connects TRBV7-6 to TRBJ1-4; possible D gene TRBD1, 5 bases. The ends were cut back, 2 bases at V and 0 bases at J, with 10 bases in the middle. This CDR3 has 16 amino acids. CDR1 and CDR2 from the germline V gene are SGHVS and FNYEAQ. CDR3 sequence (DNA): TGTGCCAGCAGCTTATTGTGGGGGGCAACTAATGAAAAACTGTTTTTT. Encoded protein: CASSLLWGATNEKLFF.

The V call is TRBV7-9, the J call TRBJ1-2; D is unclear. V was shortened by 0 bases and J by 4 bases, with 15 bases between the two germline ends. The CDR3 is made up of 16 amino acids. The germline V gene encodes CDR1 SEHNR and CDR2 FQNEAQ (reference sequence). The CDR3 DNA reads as TGTGCCAGCAGCTTAGCGCGGACGGGGAATCTCTATGGCTACACCTTC. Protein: CASSLARTGNLYGYTF.

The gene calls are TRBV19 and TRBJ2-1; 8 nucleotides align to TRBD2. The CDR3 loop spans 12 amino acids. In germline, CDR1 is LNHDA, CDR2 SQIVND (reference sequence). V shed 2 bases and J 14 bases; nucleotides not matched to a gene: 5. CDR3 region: CASSINGRAEFF. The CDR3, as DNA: TGTGCCAGTAGTATAAACGGGAGGGCCGAGTTCTTC.

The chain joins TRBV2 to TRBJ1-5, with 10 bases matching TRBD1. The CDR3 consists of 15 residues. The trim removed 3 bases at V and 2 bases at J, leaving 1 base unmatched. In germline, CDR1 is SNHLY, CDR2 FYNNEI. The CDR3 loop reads CASSEDRGGNQPQHF. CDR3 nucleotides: TGTGCCAGCAGTGAGGACAGGGGGGGCAATCAGCCCCAGCATTTT.

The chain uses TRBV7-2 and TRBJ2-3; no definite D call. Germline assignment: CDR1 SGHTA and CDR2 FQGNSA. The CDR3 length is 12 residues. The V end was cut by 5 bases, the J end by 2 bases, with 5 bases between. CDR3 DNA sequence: TGTGCCAGCAGCATAAACACAGATACGCAGTATTTT. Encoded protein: CASSINTDTQYF.

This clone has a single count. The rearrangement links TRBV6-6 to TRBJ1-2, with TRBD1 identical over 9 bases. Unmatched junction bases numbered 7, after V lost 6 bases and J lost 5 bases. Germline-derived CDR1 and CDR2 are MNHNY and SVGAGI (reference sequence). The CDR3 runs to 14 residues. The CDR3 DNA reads TGTGCCAGCAGCACCGGGACAGGGCTATATGGCTACACCTTC. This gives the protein CASSTGTGLYGYTF.

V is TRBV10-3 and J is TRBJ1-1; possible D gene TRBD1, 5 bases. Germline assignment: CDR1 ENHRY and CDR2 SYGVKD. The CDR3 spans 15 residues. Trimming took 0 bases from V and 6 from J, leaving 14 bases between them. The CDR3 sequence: CAISESGGKVAEAFF. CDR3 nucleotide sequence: TGTGCCATCAGTGAGTCTGGGGGGAAGGTGGCTGAAGCTTTCTTT.

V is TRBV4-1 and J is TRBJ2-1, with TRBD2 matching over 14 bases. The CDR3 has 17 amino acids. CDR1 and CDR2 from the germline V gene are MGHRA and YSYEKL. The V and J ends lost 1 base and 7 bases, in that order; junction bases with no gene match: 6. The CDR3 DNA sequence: TGCGCCAGCAGCCAAGCCCCCGGGACTAGCGGGAGTAATGAGCAGTTCTTC. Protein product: CASSQAPGTSGSNEQFF.

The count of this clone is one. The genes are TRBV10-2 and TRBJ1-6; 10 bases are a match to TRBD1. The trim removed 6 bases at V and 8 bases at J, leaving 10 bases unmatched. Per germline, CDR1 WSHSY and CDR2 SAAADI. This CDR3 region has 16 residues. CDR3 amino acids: CASRSTGTGEHSPLHF. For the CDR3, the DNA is TGCGCCAGCAGGTCCACCGGGACAGGGGAACATTCACCCCTCCACTTT.

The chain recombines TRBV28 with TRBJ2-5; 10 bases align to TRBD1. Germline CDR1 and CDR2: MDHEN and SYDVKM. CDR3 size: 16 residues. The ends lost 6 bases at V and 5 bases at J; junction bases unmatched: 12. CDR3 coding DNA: TGTGCCAGCAGGGTGACCGGGACAGGGGTGAGGGAGACCCAGTACTTC. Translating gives CASRVTGTGVRETQYF.

CDR3 sequence (DNA): TGCGCCAGCAGCTTGACAGGGAGGGCGGGCTATGGCTACACCTTC. This sequence encodes CASSLTGRAGYGYTF. V gene TRBV5-1 combines with J gene TRBJ1-2; perhaps TRBD1 as D (6 bases). The CDR3 has 15 amino acids. Trimming removed 1 base at V and 4 bases at J, with 14 bases between. The germline V gene encodes CDR1 SGHRS and CDR2 YFSETQ. Using reference TRBV5-1 and TRBJ1-2 for the parts outside the CDR3, the full variable domain is KAGVTQTPRYLIKTRGQQVTLSCSPISGHRSVSWYQQTPGQGLQFLFEYFSETQRNKGNFPGRFSGRQFSNSRSEMNVSTLELGDSALYLCASSLTGRAGYGYTFGSGTRLTVV.

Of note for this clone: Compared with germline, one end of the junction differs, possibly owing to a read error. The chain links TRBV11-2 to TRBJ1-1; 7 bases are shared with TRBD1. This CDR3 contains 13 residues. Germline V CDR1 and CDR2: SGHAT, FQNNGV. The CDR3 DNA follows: TGTGCCAACAGCGTAGATCCTACAGGGGAGGCTTTCTTT. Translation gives CANSVDPTGEAFF.

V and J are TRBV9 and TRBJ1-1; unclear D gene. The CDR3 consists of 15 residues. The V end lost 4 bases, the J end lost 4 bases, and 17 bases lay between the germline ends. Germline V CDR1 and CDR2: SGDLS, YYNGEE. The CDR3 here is CASSPSSGLLTEAFF. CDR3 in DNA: TGTGCCAGCAGCCCCTCGTCAGGACTGCTCACTGAAGCTTTCTTT.

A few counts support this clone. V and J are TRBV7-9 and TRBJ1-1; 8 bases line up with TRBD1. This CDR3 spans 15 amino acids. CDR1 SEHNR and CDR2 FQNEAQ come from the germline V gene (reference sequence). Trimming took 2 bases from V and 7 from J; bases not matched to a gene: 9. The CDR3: CASSLPTHRGFEAFF. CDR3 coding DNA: TGTGCCAGCAGCTTACCAACCCACAGGGGGTTTGAAGCTTTCTTT.

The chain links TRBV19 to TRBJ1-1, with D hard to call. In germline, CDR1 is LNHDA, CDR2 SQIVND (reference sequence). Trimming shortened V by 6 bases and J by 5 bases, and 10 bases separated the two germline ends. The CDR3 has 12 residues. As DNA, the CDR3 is TGTGCCAGTAGGCCGGGAGCGACTGAAGCTTTCTTT. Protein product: CASRPGATEAFF.

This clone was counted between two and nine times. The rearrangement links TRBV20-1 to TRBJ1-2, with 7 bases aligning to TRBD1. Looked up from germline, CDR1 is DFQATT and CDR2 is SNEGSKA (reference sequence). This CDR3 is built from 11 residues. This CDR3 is CRGTAIGGYTF. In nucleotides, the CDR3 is TGCAGGGGGACAGCCATTGGCGGCTACACCTTC.

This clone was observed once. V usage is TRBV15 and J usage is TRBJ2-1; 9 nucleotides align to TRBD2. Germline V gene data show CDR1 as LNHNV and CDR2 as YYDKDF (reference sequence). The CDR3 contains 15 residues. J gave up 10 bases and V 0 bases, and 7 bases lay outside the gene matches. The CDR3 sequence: CATSREAGGPYEQFF. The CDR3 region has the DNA TGTGCCACCAGCAGAGAGGCGGGAGGGCCGTACGAGCAGTTCTTC.

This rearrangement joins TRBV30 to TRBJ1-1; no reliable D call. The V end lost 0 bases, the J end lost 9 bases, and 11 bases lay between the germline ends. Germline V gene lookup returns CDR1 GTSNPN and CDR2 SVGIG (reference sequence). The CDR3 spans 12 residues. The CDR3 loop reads CAWSVGDYKAFF. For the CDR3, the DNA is TGTGCCTGGAGTGTAGGAGATTACAAAGCTTTCTTT.

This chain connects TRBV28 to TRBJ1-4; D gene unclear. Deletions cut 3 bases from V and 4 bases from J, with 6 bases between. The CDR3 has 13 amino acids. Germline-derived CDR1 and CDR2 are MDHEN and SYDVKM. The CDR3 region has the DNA TGTGCCAGCAGTTTCCCGTTTAATGAAAAACTGTTTTTT. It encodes CASSFPFNEKLFF. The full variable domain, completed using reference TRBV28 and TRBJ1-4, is DVKVTQSSRYLVKRTGEKVFLECVQDMDHENMFWYRQDPGLGLRLIYFSYDVKMKEKGDIPEGYSVSREKKERFSLILESASTNQTSMYLCASSFPFNEKLFFGSGTQLSVL.